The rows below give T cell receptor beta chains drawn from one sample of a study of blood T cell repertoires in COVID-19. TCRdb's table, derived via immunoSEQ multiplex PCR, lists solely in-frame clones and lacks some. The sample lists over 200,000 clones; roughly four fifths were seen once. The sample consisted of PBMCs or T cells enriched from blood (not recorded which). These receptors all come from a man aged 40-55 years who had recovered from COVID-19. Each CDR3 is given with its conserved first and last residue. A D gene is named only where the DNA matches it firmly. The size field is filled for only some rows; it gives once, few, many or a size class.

cdr3_aa: CASSATRLNTEAFF; cdr3_nt: TGTGCCAGCAGCGCTACCAGGTTGAACACTGAAGCTTTCTTT; j_call: TRBJ1-1; v_call: TRBV9; d_call: -; clone_size: -
cdr3_aa: CASSNMRVTEAFF; cdr3_nt: TGTGCCAGTAGTAATATGAGAGTGACTGAAGCTTTCTTT; j_call: TRBJ1-1; v_call: TRBV19; d_call: -; clone_size: -
cdr3_aa: CASSSLQDRGFTEAFF; cdr3_nt: TGTGCCAGCAGCTCCCTACAAGACAGGGGGTTCACTGAAGCTTTCTTT; j_call: TRBJ1-1; v_call: TRBV5-6; d_call: TRBD1; clone_size: few
cdr3_aa: CASSLAGGENTEAFF; cdr3_nt: TGTGCCAGCAGCTTAGCTGGGGGCGAGAACACTGAAGCTTTCTTT; j_call: TRBJ1-1; v_call: TRBV7-8; d_call: -; clone_size: -
cdr3_aa: CASSLVSGANTGELFF; cdr3_nt: TGCGCCAGCAGCTTGGTTAGTGGGGCAAACACCGGGGAGCTGTTTTTT; j_call: TRBJ2-2; v_call: TRBV5-1; d_call: -; clone_size: -
cdr3_aa: CASSLTSGDRLQYF; cdr3_nt: TGTGCCAGCTCGCTGACTAGCGGGGACCGTCTGCAGTATTTT; j_call: TRBJ2-3; v_call: TRBV18; d_call: TRBD2; clone_size: -
cdr3_aa: CAWSHRSETEAFF; cdr3_nt: TGTGCCTGGAGCCATAGAAGTGAGACTGAAGCTTTCTTT; j_call: TRBJ1-1; v_call: TRBV30; d_call: -; clone_size: -
cdr3_aa: CASSQGGRGEQYF; cdr3_nt: TGTGCCAGCAGCCAAGGGGGCCGAGGCGAGCAGTACTTC; j_call: TRBJ2-7; v_call: TRBV3-1/TRBV3-2; d_call: -; clone_size: -
cdr3_aa: CAFTGVHNEQFF; cdr3_nt: TGTGCCTTTACGGGAGTCCACAATGAGCAGTTCTTC; j_call: TRBJ2-1; v_call: TRBV30; d_call: -; clone_size: -
cdr3_aa: CASSSWDSFTYEQYF; cdr3_nt: TGCGCCAGCAGCTCCTGGGACAGTTTTACCTACGAGCAGTACTTC; j_call: TRBJ2-7; v_call: TRBV5-1; d_call: TRBD1; clone_size: -
cdr3_aa: CASSIEGGQTRHEQYF; cdr3_nt: TGTGCCAGTAGTATAGAAGGGGGACAGACGAGACACGAGCAGTACTTC; j_call: TRBJ2-7; v_call: TRBV19; d_call: TRBD1; clone_size: -
cdr3_aa: CSVQIRQSPPRAYEQYF; cdr3_nt: TGCAGCGTTCAGATTAGGCAGAGTCCCCCGAGGGCCTACGAGCAGTACTTC; j_call: TRBJ2-7; v_call: TRBV29-1; d_call: -; clone_size: -
cdr3_aa: CASTPGGTGRYTF; cdr3_nt: TGTGCCAGCACCCCCGGGGGGACAGGCCGGTACACCTTC; j_call: TRBJ1-2; v_call: TRBV27; d_call: TRBD1; clone_size: -
cdr3_aa: CASSRRGYTF; cdr3_nt: TGTGCCAGCAGCCGCAGGGGCTACACCTTC; j_call: TRBJ1-2; v_call: TRBV27; d_call: -; clone_size: once
cdr3_aa: CASSYMAGNTEAFF; cdr3_nt: TGTGCCAGCAGTTATATGGCTGGGAACACTGAAGCTTTCTTT; j_call: TRBJ1-1; v_call: TRBV6-5; d_call: -; clone_size: -
cdr3_aa: CASSLLQASNQPQHF; cdr3_nt: TGTGCCAGCAGCCTCCTCCAGGCATCCAATCAGCCCCAGCATTTT; j_call: TRBJ1-5; v_call: TRBV7-8; d_call: -; clone_size: -
cdr3_aa: CSVEDSEAAEEQFF; cdr3_nt: TGCAGCGTTGAAGACTCCGAGGCCGCGGAGGAGCAGTTCTTC; j_call: TRBJ2-1; v_call: TRBV29-1; d_call: -; clone_size: -
cdr3_aa: CASSLGTSSYNEQFF; cdr3_nt: TGTGCCAGCAGCTTAGGGACAAGCTCCTACAATGAGCAGTTCTTC; j_call: TRBJ2-1; v_call: TRBV7-7; d_call: -; clone_size: -
cdr3_aa: CASPPGGPGYTF; cdr3_nt: TGTGCCAGCCCGCCCGGGGGACCGGGCTACACCTTC; j_call: TRBJ1-2; v_call: TRBV6-5; d_call: -; clone_size: -
cdr3_aa: CASSDHLGLTSTNEKLFF; cdr3_nt: TGTGCCAGCAGTGATCATTTGGGACTGACTTCAACTAATGAAAAACTGTTTTTT; j_call: TRBJ1-4; v_call: TRBV6-1; d_call: -; clone_size: -
cdr3_aa: CASSLGLAGGGYEQYF; cdr3_nt: TGTGCCAGCAGCTTAGGACTAGCGGGAGGTGGGTACGAGCAGTACTTC; j_call: TRBJ2-7; v_call: TRBV7-6; d_call: TRBD2; clone_size: -
cdr3_aa: CASSDTGLGSVEKLFF; cdr3_nt: TGTGCCAGCAGTGATACAGGCCTGGGCTCTGTTGAAAAACTGTTTTTT; j_call: TRBJ1-4; v_call: TRBV2; d_call: -; clone_size: -
cdr3_aa: CASSEAGTRYTDTQYF; cdr3_nt: TGTGCCAGCAGTGAAGCCGGGACTAGATACACAGATACGCAGTATTTT; j_call: TRBJ2-3; v_call: TRBV6-1; d_call: TRBD2; clone_size: -
cdr3_aa: CASRSTGVDTEAFF; cdr3_nt: TGTGCCAGCAGGTCCACAGGGGTGGACACTGAAGCTTTCTTT; j_call: TRBJ1-1; v_call: TRBV7-8; d_call: TRBD1; clone_size: few
cdr3_aa: CAWSGQGDEQFF; cdr3_nt: TGTGCCTGGAGTGGTCAGGGGGATGAGCAGTTCTTC; j_call: TRBJ2-1; v_call: TRBV30; d_call: TRBD1; clone_size: -
cdr3_aa: CATGPGGQGGYTF; cdr3_nt: TGCGCCACCGGACCGGGAGGGCAAGGCGGCTACACCTTC; j_call: TRBJ1-2; v_call: TRBV5-1; d_call: -; clone_size: -
cdr3_aa: CASSPLDRTSGNTIYF; cdr3_nt: TGTGCCAGCTCACCCCTGGACAGAACCTCTGGAAACACCATATATTTT; j_call: TRBJ1-3; v_call: TRBV18; d_call: -; clone_size: -
cdr3_aa: CASSWTGQGYTF; cdr3_nt: TGTGCCAGCAGCTGGACCGGACAGGGCTACACCTTC; j_call: TRBJ1-2; v_call: TRBV5-5; d_call: -; clone_size: -
cdr3_aa: CASRDRGFAEAFF; cdr3_nt: TGTGCCAGCAGGGACAGAGGATTTGCTGAAGCTTTCTTT; j_call: TRBJ1-1; v_call: TRBV25-1; d_call: -; clone_size: -
cdr3_aa: CASSYSVGPGETQYF; cdr3_nt: TGTGCCAGCAGTTACAGTGTGGGGCCAGGCGAGACCCAGTACTTC; j_call: TRBJ2-5; v_call: TRBV6-6; d_call: -; clone_size: -
cdr3_aa: CATYFLGQAYNEQFF; cdr3_nt: TGCGCCACCTACTTTCTCGGACAGGCCTACAATGAGCAGTTCTTC; j_call: TRBJ2-1; v_call: TRBV10-1; d_call: TRBD1; clone_size: -
cdr3_aa: CASSPPGTSSGANVLTF; cdr3_nt: TGTGCCAGCAGCCCGCCAGGGACTTCCTCTGGGGCCAACGTCCTGACTTTC; j_call: TRBJ2-6; v_call: TRBV7-9; d_call: -; clone_size: -
cdr3_aa: CASSLDRGNYGYTF; cdr3_nt: TGTGCCAGCAGCTTAGACAGGGGGAACTATGGCTACACCTTC; j_call: TRBJ1-2; v_call: TRBV7-2; d_call: TRBD1; clone_size: -
cdr3_aa: CASSYTALSGNTIYF; cdr3_nt: TGCGCCAGCAGCTATACAGCCCTCTCTGGAAACACCATATATTTT; j_call: TRBJ1-3; v_call: TRBV5-1; d_call: -; clone_size: -
cdr3_aa: CASSTQGSSNEQFF; cdr3_nt: TGTGCCAGTAGTACCCAGGGATCTAGCAATGAGCAGTTCTTC; j_call: TRBJ2-1; v_call: TRBV19; d_call: -; clone_size: once
cdr3_aa: CASPTGGADESNQPQHF; cdr3_nt: TGTGCCAGCCCTACAGGGGGGGCGGACGAAAGCAATCAGCCCCAGCATTTT; j_call: TRBJ1-5; v_call: TRBV21-1; d_call: -; clone_size: -
cdr3_aa: CASSSRLTGANGYTF; cdr3_nt: TGTGCCAGCAGTTCCCGCTTGACAGGGGCCAATGGCTACACCTTC; j_call: TRBJ1-2; v_call: TRBV6-5; d_call: TRBD1; clone_size: -
cdr3_aa: CATSDHRTGSQETQYF; cdr3_nt: TGTGCCACCAGTGACCACCGGACAGGGTCCCAAGAGACCCAGTACTTC; j_call: TRBJ2-5; v_call: TRBV24-1; d_call: TRBD1; clone_size: -